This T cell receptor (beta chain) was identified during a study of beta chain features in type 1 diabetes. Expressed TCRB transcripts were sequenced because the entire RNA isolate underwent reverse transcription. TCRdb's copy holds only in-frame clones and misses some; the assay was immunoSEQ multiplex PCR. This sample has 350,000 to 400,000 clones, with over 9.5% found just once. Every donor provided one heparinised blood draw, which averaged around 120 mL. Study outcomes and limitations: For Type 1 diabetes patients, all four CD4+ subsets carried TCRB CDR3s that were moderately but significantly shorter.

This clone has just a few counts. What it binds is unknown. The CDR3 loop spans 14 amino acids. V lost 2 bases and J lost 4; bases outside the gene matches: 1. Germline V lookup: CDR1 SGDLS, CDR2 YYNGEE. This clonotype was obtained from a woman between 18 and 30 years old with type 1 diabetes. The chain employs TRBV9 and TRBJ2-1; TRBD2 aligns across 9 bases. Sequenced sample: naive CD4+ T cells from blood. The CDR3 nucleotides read TGTGCCAGCAGCGTTCTAGCGGGGTACAATGAGCAGTTCTTC. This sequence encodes CASSVLAGYNEQFF.